Given below is one T cell receptor beta chain in context. These data are taken from a study of blood T cell repertoires in COVID-19. Study context: Both acute and convalescent COVID-19 samples were obtained from the United States, Italy and Spain. Sample material is recorded as cDNA or gDNA derived from T cells, B-cell-depleted T cells, or PBMCs.

As originally analysed: Using reference gene primer amplification, nucleated cell counts were estimated. The protocol was immunoSEQ multiplex PCR, while the TCRdb copy is restricted to in-frame clones and leaves out a portion. V, J and clone size derive from that table, while D and trimming were established from the DNA sequence. This repertoire shows fewer than 75,000 clones, nearly 90% found once; its top ten account for approximately 3.9%. The source material was peripheral blood. The sequence derives from a man in his sixties or seventies with acute or convalescent COVID-19.

DNA for the CDR3: TGTGCCAGCACAGGACAGGGCTCGGCTTTCAGCAATCAGCCCCAGCATTTT. Protein sequence: CASTGQGSAFSNQPQHF. The chain employs TRBV2 and TRBJ1-5; TRBD1 agrees at 8 bases. The length of the CDR3 is 17 residues. The trim removed 7 bases at V and 1 base at J, leaving 12 bases unmatched. Germline V gives CDR1 SNHLY, CDR2 FYNNEI.